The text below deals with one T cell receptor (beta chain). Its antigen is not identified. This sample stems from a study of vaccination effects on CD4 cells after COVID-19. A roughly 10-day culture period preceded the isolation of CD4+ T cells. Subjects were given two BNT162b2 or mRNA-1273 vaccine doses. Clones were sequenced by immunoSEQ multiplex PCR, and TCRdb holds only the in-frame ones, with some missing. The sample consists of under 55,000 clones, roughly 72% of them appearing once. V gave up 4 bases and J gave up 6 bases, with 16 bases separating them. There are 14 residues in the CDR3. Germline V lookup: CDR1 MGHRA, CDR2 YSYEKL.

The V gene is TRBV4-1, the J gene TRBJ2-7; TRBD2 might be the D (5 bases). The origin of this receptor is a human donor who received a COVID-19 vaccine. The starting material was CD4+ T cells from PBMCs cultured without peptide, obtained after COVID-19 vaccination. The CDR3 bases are TGCGCCAGCAGCCCCCGCGAGAATGAGGGCGAGCAGTACTTC. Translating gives CASSPRENEGEQYF.